The 14 T cell receptor beta chains given below trace back to one sample, sequenced in a study of T cell responses to AZD1222 COVID-19 vaccine. Assay used: immunoSEQ multiplex PCR; TCRdb lists only in-frame clones, some missing. The sample consists of 120,000 to 150,000 clones, 88% of them appearing once. This specimen was peripheral blood, taken on day 0 of AZD1222 vaccination. The receptors were sampled from an adult in good health.

There are many counts of this clone. The chain has TRBV27 and TRBJ2-7; D is possibly TRBD1 (6 bases). This CDR3 region has 15 residues. Germline CDR1 MNHEY, CDR2 SMNVEV (reference sequence). V lost 4 bases and J lost 3, with 16 bases in between. CDR3: CASSSSGHPSYEQYF. The CDR3 DNA sequence: TGTGCCAGCAGTTCCTCGGGACACCCGAGCTACGAGCAGTACTTC.

The chain carries TRBV10-3 and TRBJ1-2, with D possibly matching TRBD1 (5 bases). V lost 4 bases and J lost 6, with 15 bases in between. CDR3 length: 14 amino acids. Germline-derived CDR1 and CDR2 are ENHRY and SYGVKD. The CDR3 nucleotides read TGTGCCATCAGTGTCGGCAGGGTAACTAATGGCTACACCTTC. Amino acid sequence: CAISVGRVTNGYTF.

The J gene is TRBJ2-3, the V gene TRBV11-2; the D gene could be TRBD1 or TRBD2 (6 bases each). Germline V gene lookup returns CDR1 SGHAT and CDR2 FQNNGV. Trimming removed 5 bases at V and 1 base at J, with 22 bases between. This CDR3 comprises 18 residues. CDR3 residues: CASSPRSVRGLRTDTQYF. The CDR3 coding sequence is TGTGCCAGCAGCCCCCGGAGTGTTCGGGGGCTCCGCACAGATACGCAGTATTTT.

V gene TRBV13 combines with J gene TRBJ1-1; the match to TRBD1 covers 7 bases. The CDR3 loop spans 20 amino acids. Germline V gene sequence: CDR1 PRHDT, CDR2 FYEKMQ (reference sequence). V shed 2 bases, J shed 0 bases, and the junction held 18 bases outside the gene matches. DNA of the CDR3: TGTGCCAGCAGCTTATCTTTCCAGGGGGGCAGACGAGCCATGAACACTGAAGCTTTCTTT. This codes for CASSLSFQGGRRAMNTEAFF. Full variable domain (rest looked up from reference TRBV13 and TRBJ1-1): AAGVIQSPRHLIKEKRETATLKCYPIPRHDTVYWYQQGPGQDPQFLISFYEKMQSDKGSIPDRFSAQQFSDYHSELNMSSLELGDSALYFCASSLSFQGGRRAMNTEAFFGQGTRLTVV.

A single count supports this clone. The V gene is TRBV5-1, the J gene TRBJ2-6, with 7 bases fitting TRBD1. Germline trimming cut 4 bases from V and 1 base from J; bases unmatched to any gene: 5. This CDR3 has 16 amino acids. The germline gives CDR1 SGHRS, CDR2 YFSETQ. The CDR3: CASSTDRRSGANVLTF. The CDR3 DNA follows: TGCGCCAGCAGCACGGACAGGCGTTCTGGGGCCAACGTCCTGACTTTC.

V usage is TRBV28 and J usage is TRBJ1-4; D unclear. V was trimmed by 4 bases and J by 8 bases, leaving 14 bases between them. CDR3 size: 14 residues. From germline, CDR1 is MDHEN and CDR2 SYDVKM. CDR3 sequence: CASSSATQGEKLFF. The CDR3 DNA follows: TGTGCCAGCAGTTCTGCTACCCAAGGGGAAAAACTGTTTTTT.

This clone was found many times. The genes are TRBV6-5 and TRBJ1-1; D gene ambiguous. Germline V CDR1 and CDR2: MNHEY, SVGAGI. The germline V and J ends were trimmed by 6 bases and 2 bases, with 13 bases remaining between them. This CDR3 is built from 14 residues. CDR3 in amino acids: CASRIHTGNTEAFF. The CDR3 region has the DNA TGTGCCAGCAGGATACACACTGGTAACACTGAAGCTTTCTTT.

The rearrangement joins TRBV5-1 to TRBJ1-4; D gene ambiguous. Trimming cost V 3 bases and J 0 bases, with 3 bases left between them. The CDR3 has 13 amino acids. Germline values: CDR1 SGHRS, CDR2 YFSETQ. The CDR3 coding sequence is TGCGCCAGCAGCTGGGCAACTAATGAAAAACTGTTTTTT. Translation: CASSWATNEKLFF. Supplemented by reference TRBV5-1 and TRBJ1-4, the full variable domain reads KAGVTQTPRYLIKTRGQQVTLSCSPISGHRSVSWYQQTPGQGLQFLFEYFSETQRNKGNFPGRFSGRQFSNSRSEMNVSTLELGDSALYLCASSWATNEKLFFGSGTQLSVL.

This clone was seen only once. The J gene is TRBJ1-1, the V gene TRBV6-5; D perhaps matches TRBD1 (5 bases). Trimming pared 10 bases from V and 8 bases from J, leaving 17 bases between. Germline-derived CDR1 and CDR2 are MNHEY and SVGAGI. The CDR3 sequence is 12 residues long. CDR3 protein: CATRGGFEEAFF. The DNA for the CDR3 is TGTGCCACCCGCGGGGGGTTTGAAGAAGCTTTCTTT.

The CDR3 region is CASSPSSGNTIYF. The DNA of the CDR3 is TGTGCCAGCAGCCCCAGCTCTGGAAACACCATATATTTT. V is TRBV7-2 and J is TRBJ1-3; D is ambiguous. V lost 5 bases to trimming and J lost 0 bases, with 5 bases between them. Germline V lookup: CDR1 SGHTA, CDR2 FQGNSA. CDR3 size: 13 residues.

The chain recombines TRBV5-1 with TRBJ2-7; tentative D call: TRBD2 (6 bases). V shed 1 base and J shed 6 bases, with 17 bases lying between them. Looked up from germline, CDR1 is SGHRS and CDR2 is YFSETQ. The CDR3 is made up of 15 amino acids. CDR3 protein: CASSLTGGLSGEQYF. The CDR3 nucleotides read TGCGCCAGCAGCTTGACCGGGGGATTAAGTGGCGAGCAGTACTTC.

The chain has TRBV7-6 and TRBJ1-1; D is undetermined. CDR1 SGHVS and CDR2 FNYEAQ come from the germline V gene. CDR3 length: 13 residues. Trimming took off 4 bases at V and 1 base at J, with 7 bases between the two ends. CDR3 nucleotides: TGTGCCAGCAGCTCGCGTCAGAACACTGAAGCTTTCTTT. This codes for CASSSRQNTEAFF.

V usage is TRBV2 and J usage is TRBJ1-2; D might be TRBD1 (6 bases). The CDR3 consists of 13 residues. The V gene lost 4 bases and the J gene lost 7 bases, with 13 bases spanning the gap. Germline V gene sequence: CDR1 SNHLY, CDR2 FYNNEI. The CDR3 region is CASSAQGRGGYTF. DNA of the CDR3: TGTGCCAGCAGTGCTCAGGGGAGGGGTGGCTACACCTTC.

The chain has TRBV10-1 and TRBJ2-3, with TRBD1 identical over 8 bases. V lost 6 bases and J lost 1; bases outside the gene matches: 0. The length of the CDR3 is 13 residues. Germline values: CDR1 WNHNN, CDR2 SYGVQD (reference sequence). The CDR3 protein is CASRTGGTDTQYF. CDR3 in DNA: TGCGCCAGCAGGACAGGGGGCACAGATACGCAGTATTTT.